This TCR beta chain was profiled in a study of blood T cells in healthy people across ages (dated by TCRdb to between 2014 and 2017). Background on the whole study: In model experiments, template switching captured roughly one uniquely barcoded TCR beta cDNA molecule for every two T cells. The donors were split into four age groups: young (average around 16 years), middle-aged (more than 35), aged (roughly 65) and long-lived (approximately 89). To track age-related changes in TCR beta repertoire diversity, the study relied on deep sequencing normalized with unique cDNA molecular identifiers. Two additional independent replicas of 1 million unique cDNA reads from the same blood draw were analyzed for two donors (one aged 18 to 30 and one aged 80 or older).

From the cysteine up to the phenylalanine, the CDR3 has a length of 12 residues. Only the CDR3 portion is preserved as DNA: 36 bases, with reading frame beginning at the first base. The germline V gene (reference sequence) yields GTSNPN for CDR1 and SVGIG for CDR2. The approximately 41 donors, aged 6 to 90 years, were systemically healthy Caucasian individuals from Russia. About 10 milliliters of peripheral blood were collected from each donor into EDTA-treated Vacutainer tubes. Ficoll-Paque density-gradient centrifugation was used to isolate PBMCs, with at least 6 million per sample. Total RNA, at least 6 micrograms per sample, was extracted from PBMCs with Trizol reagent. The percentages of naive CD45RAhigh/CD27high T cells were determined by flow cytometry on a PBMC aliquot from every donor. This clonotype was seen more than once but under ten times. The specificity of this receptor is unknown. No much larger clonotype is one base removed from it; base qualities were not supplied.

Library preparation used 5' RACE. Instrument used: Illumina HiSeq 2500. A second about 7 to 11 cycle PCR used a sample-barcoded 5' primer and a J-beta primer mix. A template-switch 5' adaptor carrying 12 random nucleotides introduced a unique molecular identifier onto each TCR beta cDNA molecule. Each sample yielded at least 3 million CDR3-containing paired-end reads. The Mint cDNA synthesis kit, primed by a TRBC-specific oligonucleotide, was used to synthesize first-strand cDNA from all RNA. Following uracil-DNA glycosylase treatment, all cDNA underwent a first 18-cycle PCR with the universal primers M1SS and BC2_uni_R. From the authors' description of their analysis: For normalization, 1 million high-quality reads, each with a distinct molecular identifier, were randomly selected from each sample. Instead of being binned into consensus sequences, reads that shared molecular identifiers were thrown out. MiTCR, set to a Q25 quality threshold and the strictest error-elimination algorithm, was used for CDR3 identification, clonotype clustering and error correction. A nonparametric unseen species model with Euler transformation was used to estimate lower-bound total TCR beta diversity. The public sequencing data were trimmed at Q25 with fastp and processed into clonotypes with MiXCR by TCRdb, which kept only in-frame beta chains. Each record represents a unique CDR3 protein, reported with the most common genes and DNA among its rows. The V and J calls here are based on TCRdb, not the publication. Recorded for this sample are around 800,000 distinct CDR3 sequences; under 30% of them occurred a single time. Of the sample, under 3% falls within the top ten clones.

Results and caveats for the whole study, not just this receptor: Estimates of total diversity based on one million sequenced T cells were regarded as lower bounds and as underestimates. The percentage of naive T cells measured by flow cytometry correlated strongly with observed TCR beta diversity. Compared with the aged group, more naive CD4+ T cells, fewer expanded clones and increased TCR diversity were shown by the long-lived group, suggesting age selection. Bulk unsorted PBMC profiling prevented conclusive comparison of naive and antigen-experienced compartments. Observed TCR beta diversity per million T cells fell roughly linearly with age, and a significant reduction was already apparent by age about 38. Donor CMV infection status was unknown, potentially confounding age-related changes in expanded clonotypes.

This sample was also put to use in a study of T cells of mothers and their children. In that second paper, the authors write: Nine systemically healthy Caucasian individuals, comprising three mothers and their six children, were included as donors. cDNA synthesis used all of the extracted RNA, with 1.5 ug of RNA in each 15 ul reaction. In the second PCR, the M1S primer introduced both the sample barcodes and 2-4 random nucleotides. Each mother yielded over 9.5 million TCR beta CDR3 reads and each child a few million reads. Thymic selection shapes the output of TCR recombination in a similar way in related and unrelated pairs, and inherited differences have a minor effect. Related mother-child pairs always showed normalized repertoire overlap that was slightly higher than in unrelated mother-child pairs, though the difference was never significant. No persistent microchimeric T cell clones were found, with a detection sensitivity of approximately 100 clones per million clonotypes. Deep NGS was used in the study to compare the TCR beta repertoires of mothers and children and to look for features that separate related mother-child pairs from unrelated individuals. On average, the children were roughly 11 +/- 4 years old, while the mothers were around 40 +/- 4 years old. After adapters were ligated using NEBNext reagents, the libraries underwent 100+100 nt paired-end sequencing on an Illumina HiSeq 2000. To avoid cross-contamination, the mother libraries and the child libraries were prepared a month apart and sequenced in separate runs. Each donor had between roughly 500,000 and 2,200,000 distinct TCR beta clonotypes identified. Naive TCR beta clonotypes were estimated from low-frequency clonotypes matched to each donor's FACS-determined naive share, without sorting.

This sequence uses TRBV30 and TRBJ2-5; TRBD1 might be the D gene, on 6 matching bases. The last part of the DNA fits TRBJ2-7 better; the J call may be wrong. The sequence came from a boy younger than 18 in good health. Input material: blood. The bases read TGTGCCTGGAGCAGGGGTTCGTACGAGCAGTACTTC. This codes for CAWSRGSYEQYF.